This T cell receptor beta chain appears in the sequencing data of a study of vaccination effects on CD4 cells after COVID-19. It was after approximately 11 days of culture that CD4+ T cells were isolated. All study participants received two doses of BNT162b2 or mRNA-1273 vaccine. Vaccinated recipients, who were negative for nucleocapsid antibodies, had no history of SARS-CoV-2 infection. A half-volume exchange with IL-2 medium occurred on days 3 and 7. Produced via immunoSEQ multiplex PCR; TCRdb's table is partial and in-frame only. The sample comprises fewer than 55,000 clones, roughly three quarters of which are singletons, and 7% rests with the top ten. J was trimmed by 3 bases and V by 2 bases; bases with no gene match: 8. Germline V CDR1 and CDR2: SGDLS, YYNGEE. The CDR3 consists of 15 residues. In regard to this clone: Its antigen remains unidentified.

Study-wide points: Few convalescent patients, and no early post-infection timepoints, were available to the study.

The chain joins TRBV9 to TRBJ2-7; TRBD1 aligns across 7 bases. Sequencing used CD4+ T cells from PBMCs cultured without peptide, obtained after COVID-19 vaccination. This clonotype was sampled from a human donor who received a COVID-19 vaccine. The CDR3 coding sequence is TGTGCCAGCAGCGTTTCCGGGACAGATAACTACGAGCAGTACTTC. Residues: CASSVSGTDNYEQYF.